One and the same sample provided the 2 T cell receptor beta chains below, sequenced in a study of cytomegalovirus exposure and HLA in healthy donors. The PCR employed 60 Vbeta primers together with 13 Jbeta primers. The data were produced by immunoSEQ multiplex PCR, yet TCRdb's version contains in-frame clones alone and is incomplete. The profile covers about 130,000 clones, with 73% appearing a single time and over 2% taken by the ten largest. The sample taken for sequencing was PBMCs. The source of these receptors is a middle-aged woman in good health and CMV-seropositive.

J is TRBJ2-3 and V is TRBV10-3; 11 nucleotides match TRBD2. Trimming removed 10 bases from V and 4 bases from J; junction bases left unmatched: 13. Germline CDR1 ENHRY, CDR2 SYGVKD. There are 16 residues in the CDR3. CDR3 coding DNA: TGTGCCACCGCGACTAGCGGGATACTGATAGCAGATACGCAGTATTTT. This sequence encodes CATATSGILIADTQYF.

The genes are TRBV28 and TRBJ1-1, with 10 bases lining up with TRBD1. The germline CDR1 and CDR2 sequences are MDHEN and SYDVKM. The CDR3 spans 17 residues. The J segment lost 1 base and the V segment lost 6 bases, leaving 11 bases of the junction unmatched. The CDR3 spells CASRLPRQGAKNTEAFF. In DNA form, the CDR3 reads TGTGCCAGCAGGTTACCTCGACAGGGGGCTAAGAACACTGAAGCTTTCTTT.